This T cell receptor (beta chain) stems from a study of control samples from healthy donors and cancer patients. Clones were sequenced by immunoSEQ multiplex PCR, and TCRdb holds only the in-frame ones, with some missing. This sample has 65,000 to 90,000 clones, with approximately 89% found just once. The germline gives CDR1 SGHVS, CDR2 FNYEAQ. The V segment lost 1 base and the J segment 6 bases; nucleotides outside the gene matches: 7. The CDR3 spans 15 residues. The material sequenced was blood. The TCR comes from a man between 50 and 59 years old in good health. The rearrangement uses TRBV7-6 and TRBJ2-3; TRBD1 aligns across 7 bases. The CDR3, as DNA: TGTGCCAGCAGCTTAGTTGGTACAGGGGACGATACGCAGTATTTT. Translation gives CASSLVGTGDDTQYF.